This T cell receptor beta chain is from a study of cytomegalovirus exposure and HLA in healthy donors. The PCR used 60 Vbeta and 13 Jbeta primers. The method was immunoSEQ multiplex PCR; TCRdb's version includes in-frame clones alone and lacks a portion of them. The sample has some 110,000 clones, around 77% seen once. Per germline, CDR1 MDHEN and CDR2 SYDVKM. The CDR3 extends over 15 amino acids. V shed 3 bases, J shed 5 bases, and the junction held 6 bases outside the gene matches. The chain carries TRBV28 and TRBJ2-5; 10 positions agree with TRBD2. The sample comprised PBMCs. The sequence derives from a man aged 50 to 59 in good health and CMV-seropositive. CDR3 loop: CASSFILAGAETQYF. CDR3 DNA sequence: TGTGCCAGCAGTTTCATCCTAGCGGGGGCTGAGACCCAGTACTTC.